One sample yielded the 18 T cell receptor beta chains listed below, sequenced in a study of Ad26.COV2.S vaccination and SARS-CoV-2 variants. Treatment indicated: roughly 20 received Ad26.COV2.S at low or high dose, single or two shots; 5 received placebo; per-sample allocation not given. The samples were gathered on day 63 after the first injection of vaccine or placebo. Method: immunoSEQ multiplex PCR; TCRdb's copy keeps in-frame clones and lacks some. The sample lists 300,000 to 500,000 clones, about nine tenths seen once, with approximately 3.7% in the top ten. The input for sequencing was peripheral blood, taken in a trial of Ad26.COV2.S vaccine versus placebo. These receptor sequences come from a person aged 18-60 years who received the Ad26.COV2.S COVID-19 vaccine or a placebo.

The chain couples TRBV15 to TRBJ1-2; D is possibly TRBD1 (6 bases). Trimming stripped 0 bases from V and 6 bases from J, with 20 bases between. From germline, CDR1 is LNHNV and CDR2 YYDKDF (reference sequence). The CDR3 totals 17 residues. CDR3 nucleotides: TGTGCCACCAGCAGAGATCATGGACAGCACCAGGTAGATGGCTACACCTTC. Encoded protein: CATSRDHGQHQVDGYTF.

The CDR3 sequence: CASSYSTGLRYEQYF. CDR3 DNA: TGTGCCAGCAGTTATTCTACGGGACTACGCTACGAGCAGTACTTC. The chain joins TRBV6-5 to TRBJ2-7, with 7 bases aligning to TRBD2. The CDR3 extends over 15 amino acids. Trimming took 3 bases from V and 3 from J; bases not matched to a gene: 8. Germline values: CDR1 MNHEY, CDR2 SVGAGI.

The chain is built from TRBV29-1 and TRBJ1-1; D is uncertain. This CDR3 has 10 amino acids. With 3 bases removed from V and 3 bases from J, the gap between germline ends came to 2 bases. From germline, CDR1 is SQVTM and CDR2 ANQGSEA. The CDR3 DNA reads TGCAGCGTTGAGTACACTGAAGCTTTCTTT. Translated, it gives CSVEYTEAFF.

This clone was seen only once. V usage is TRBV5-6 and J usage is TRBJ1-2, with D unresolved. V gave up 0 bases and J gave up 2 bases, with 5 bases separating them. CDR1 and CDR2 (germline): SGHDT, YYEEEE. The CDR3 runs to 13 residues. The CDR3 DNA reads TGTGCCAGCAGCTTGGGGCGAAACTATGGCTACACCTTC. Protein product: CASSLGRNYGYTF.

Note on this clone: Relative to the germline gene, one junction end is altered; a read error may explain this. The rearrangement uses TRBV24-1 and TRBJ2-1, with D possibly being TRBD2 (6 bases). In germline, CDR1 is KGHDR, CDR2 SFDVKD. This CDR3 is built from 13 residues. The CDR3 spells CATSDGRDSGVIF. The CDR3 DNA reads as TGTGCCACCAGTGATGGCCGGGACTCGGGCGTCATCTTC.

This chain uses TRBV27 with TRBJ1-6, with 12 bases that match TRBD1. Germline V gene sequence: CDR1 MNHEY, CDR2 SMNVEV (reference sequence). This CDR3 region has 16 residues. The trim removed 5 bases at V and 9 bases at J, leaving 8 bases unmatched. Here the CDR3 reads CASSPGTGGVSSPLHF. DNA of the CDR3: TGTGCCAGCAGTCCTGGGACAGGGGGCGTCAGTTCACCCCTCCACTTT.

The J gene is TRBJ1-3, the V gene TRBV4-1; D possibly corresponds to TRBD1 (6 bases). The CDR3 runs 16 residues. Trimming stripped 3 bases from V and 4 bases from J, with 16 bases between. Germline lookup yields CDR1 MGHRA and CDR2 YSYEKL. CDR3 region: CASSHDPGGAGNTIYF. The CDR3 region has the DNA TGCGCCAGCAGCCATGATCCGGGGGGCGCGGGAAACACCATATATTTT.

The chain uses TRBV9 and TRBJ2-5; D perhaps matches TRBD2 (6 bases). In germline, CDR1 is SGDLS, CDR2 YYNGEE. This CDR3 spans 14 amino acids. V lost 2 bases, J lost 4 bases, and 12 bases lay in between. The CDR3 region has the DNA TGTGCCAGCAGCGTGGGCGGGGCCCTAGAGACCCAGTACTTC. Translated, it gives CASSVGGALETQYF. Combining the CDR3 with reference TRBV9 and TRBJ2-5 gives the whole variable domain DSGVTQTPKHLITATGQRVTLRCSPRSGDLSVYWYQQSLDQGLQFLIQYYNGEERAKGNILERFSAQQFPDLHSELNLSSLELGDSALYFCASSVGGALETQYFGPGTRLLVL.

The chain carries TRBV13 and TRBJ1-1; no clear D gene. The CDR3 consists of 13 residues. Germline CDR1 is PRHDT and CDR2 is FYEKMQ (reference sequence). Between the trimmed V and J ends, which lost 6 bases and 1 base, there was a span of 9 bases. CDR3 DNA: TGTGCCAGCAGTGTGGATTCGAACACTGAAGCTTTCTTT. Translation: CASSVDSNTEAFF.

This clone appeared a few times. The chain couples TRBV24-1 to TRBJ1-1, with TRBD1 identical over 7 bases. CDR1 and CDR2 from the germline V gene are KGHDR and SFDVKD. The CDR3 is 14 amino acids. Unmatched junction bases numbered 8, after V lost 11 bases and J lost 0 bases. CDR3: CAIGNRGLNTEAFF. The DNA for the CDR3 is TGTGCCATTGGAAACAGGGGTTTGAACACTGAAGCTTTCTTT.

The sample holds one count of this clone. CDR3 sequence (DNA): TGTGCCAGTAGTATTAGGGCGACGAACACTGAAGCTTTCTTT. It is translated as CASSIRATNTEAFF. The chain uses TRBV19 and TRBJ1-1; D gene uncertain. Trimming cost V 3 bases and J 1 base, with 9 bases left between them. The CDR3 has 14 amino acids. Per the germline V gene, CDR1 is LNHDA and CDR2 is SQIVND (reference sequence).

The gene calls are TRBV27 and TRBJ1-2; D call uncertain. Germline CDR1 and CDR2: MNHEY and SMNVEV (reference sequence). The CDR3 spans 14 residues. Trimming stripped 5 bases from V and 8 bases from J, with 18 bases between. The CDR3 sequence: CASSLIGVGYGYTF. In nucleotides, the CDR3 is TGTGCCAGCAGTCTTATCGGGGTGGGGTACGGCTACACCTTC.

The rearrangement uses TRBV7-2 and TRBJ1-6; no definite D call. V gave up 5 bases and J gave up 7 bases, with 15 bases separating them. This CDR3 has 15 amino acids. Germline-derived CDR1 and CDR2 are SGHTA and FQGNSA. In DNA, the CDR3 is TGTGCCAGCAGCCAACCGCGGTACGGGAATTCACCCCTCCACTTT. Its translation is CASSQPRYGNSPLHF.

This clone was counted between two and nine times. The genes are TRBV5-1 and TRBJ1-6; possibly TRBD1 for D (5 bases). V lost 3 bases and J 3 bases, leaving 19 bases between the germline ends. The CDR3 loop spans 18 amino acids. The germline V gene has CDR1 SGHRS and CDR2 YFSETQ. Here the CDR3 reads CASSSGTPGLIYNSPLHF. The CDR3, as DNA: TGCGCCAGCAGCTCGGGGACCCCGGGACTGATCTATAATTCACCCCTCCACTTT.

The chain recombines TRBV19 with TRBJ1-1, with a possible D match to TRBD1 (5 bases). The CDR3 contains 13 residues. CDR1 is LNHDA and CDR2 is SQIVND in the germline V gene (reference sequence). V lost 6 bases and J 3 bases, leaving 11 bases between the germline ends. CDR3 nucleotides: TGTGCCAGTAGATGGGGCAGGGACACTGAAGCTTTCTTT. Translated: CASRWGRDTEAFF.

The gene calls are TRBV11-2 and TRBJ1-2; no clear D gene. Germline CDR1 SGHAT, CDR2 FQNNGV. The length of the CDR3 is 15 residues. Trimming took off 1 base at V and 2 bases at J, with 11 bases between the two ends. CDR3 residues: CASSLGSRSNYGYTF. The CDR3 DNA is TGTGCCAGCAGCTTAGGGTCGCGGAGCAACTATGGCTACACCTTC.

In DNA form, the CDR3 reads TGCGCCAGCAGCTTGTCCAGGGGGCCTTTCAACGAGCAGTACTTC. This gives the protein CASSLSRGPFNEQYF. V usage is TRBV5-1 and J usage is TRBJ2-7; 8 bases match TRBD1. The ends lost 1 base at V and 5 bases at J; junction bases unmatched: 8. The CDR3 spans 15 residues. Per the germline V gene, CDR1 is SGHRS and CDR2 is YFSETQ.

The V and J genes are TRBV6-6 and TRBJ2-3, with 10 bases aligning to TRBD2. The CDR3 has 16 residues. The germline gives CDR1 MNHNY, CDR2 SVGAGI (reference sequence). V dropped 2 bases and J dropped 3; count of bases not matched to a gene: 5. The CDR3 is CASSYVAGGYTDTQYF. The CDR3 bases are TGTGCCAGCAGTTACGTAGCGGGGGGTTATACAGATACGCAGTATTTT.